A selection of T cell receptor beta chains follows, all from one sample in a study of beta chain features in type 1 diabetes. The data were produced by immunoSEQ multiplex PCR, yet TCRdb's version contains in-frame clones alone and is incomplete. The table shows roughly 230,000 clones, with roughly a tenth occurring only once. Sequenced: naive CD4+ T cells from blood. Source of these receptors: a man aged 30 to 39 with type 1 diabetes. Each CDR3 is given with its conserved first and last residue. A D gene is named only where the DNA matches it firmly. Clone size, where shown, is once, few, many, or a class for clones that have expanded.

CDR3: CASSRQGPEYEQYF
DNA: TGTGCCAGCAGTCGACAGGGGCCTGAGTACGAGCAGTACTTC
size: NA
length: 14
V: TRBV27
J: TRBJ2-7
D: TRBD1

CDR3: CASSPRGHTEAFF
DNA: TGTGCCAGCAGCCCAAGGGGCCACACTGAAGCTTTCTTT
size: few
length: 13
V: TRBV7-3
J: TRBJ1-1
D: NA

CDR3: CASSPTSGGAGEQFF
DNA: TGTGCCAGCAGCCCAACTAGCGGGGGGGCCGGAGAGCAGTTCTTC
size: few
length: 15
V: TRBV14
J: TRBJ2-1
D: TRBD2

CDR3: CASSLGPGGAETQYF
DNA: TGCGCCAGCAGCTTGGGTCCAGGGGGCGCCGAGACCCAGTACTTC
size: NA
length: 15
V: TRBV5-1
J: TRBJ2-5
D: TRBD1

CDR3: CASSLGSNRLTEAFF
DNA: TGTGCCAGCAGCTTAGGATCTAACAGGTTAACTGAAGCTTTCTTT
size: few
length: 15
V: TRBV7-9
J: TRBJ1-1
D: NA

CDR3: CASSFYGLDEQFF
DNA: TGTGCCAGCAGCTTTTACGGTCTGGATGAGCAGTTCTTC
size: NA
length: 13
V: TRBV11-2
J: TRBJ2-1
D: NA

CDR3: CASSAEKTGWGHF
DNA: TGTGCCAGCAGCGCCGAGAAGACAGGGTGGGGGCATTTT
size: NA
length: 13
V: TRBV9
J: TRBJ1-5
D: TRBD1

CDR3: CASLGLENTGELFF
DNA: TGTGCCAGCCTGGGACTAGAGAACACCGGGGAGCTGTTTTTT
size: few
length: 14
V: TRBV6-1
J: TRBJ2-2
D: TRBD2

CDR3: CASSPPLGGGAYNEQFF
DNA: TGTGCCAGCTCACCACCTCTTGGCGGGGGGGCTTACAATGAGCAGTTCTTC
size: few
length: 17
V: TRBV18
J: TRBJ2-1
D: TRBD2

CDR3: CSAAGGALHF
DNA: TGCAGTGCTGCCGGGGGAGCCCTCCACTTT
size: few
length: 10
V: TRBV20-1
J: TRBJ1-6
D: NA

CDR3: CASNFRQTNEKLFF
DNA: TGTGCCAGCAATTTCAGGCAGACTAATGAAAAACTGTTTTTT
size: NA
length: 14
V: TRBV2
J: TRBJ1-4
D: NA